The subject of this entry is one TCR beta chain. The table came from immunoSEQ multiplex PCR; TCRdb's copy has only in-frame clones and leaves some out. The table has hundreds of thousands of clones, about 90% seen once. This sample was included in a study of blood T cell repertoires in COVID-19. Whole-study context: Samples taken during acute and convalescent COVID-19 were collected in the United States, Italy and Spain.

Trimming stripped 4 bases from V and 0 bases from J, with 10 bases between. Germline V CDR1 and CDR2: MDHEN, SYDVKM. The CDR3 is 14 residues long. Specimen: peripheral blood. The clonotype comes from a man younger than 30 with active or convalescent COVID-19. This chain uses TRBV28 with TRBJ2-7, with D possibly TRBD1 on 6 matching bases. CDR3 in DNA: TGTGCCAGCAGTTGGGTGGACAGCTCCTACGAGCAGTACTTC. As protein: CASSWVDSSYEQYF.